This is a list of T cell receptor beta chains from one sample in a study of Ad26.COV2.S vaccination and SARS-CoV-2 variants. Produced via immunoSEQ multiplex PCR; TCRdb's table is partial and in-frame only. The sample includes about 400,000 clones, 83% seen only once; the top ten take around 7.3%. The sample was peripheral blood, taken in a trial of Ad26.COV2.S vaccine versus placebo. The source of these receptors is a person aged 18 to 59 who received the Ad26.COV2.S COVID-19 vaccine or a placebo. Each CDR3 is given with its conserved first and last residue. Fields, in order: clone size, J gene, V gene, D gene, CDR3 DNA, CDR3 protein. A D gene is named only where the DNA matches it firmly. Clone size is given for some rows only: seen once, a few or many times, or a class if the clone is expanded.

NA,TRBJ2-5,TRBV24-1,TRBD1,TGTGCCACCAGTGACCCAGGGACAGGGAAAGAGACCCAGTACTTC,CATSDPGTGKETQYF
NA,TRBJ1-1,TRBV6-4,NA,TGTGCCAGCAGTGTTGACGGAGGGAACACTGAAGCTTTCTTT,CASSVDGGNTEAFF
NA,TRBJ1-6,TRBV6-6,NA,TGTGCCAGCAGTTACGGGGGCCCCAATTCACCCCTCCACTTT,CASSYGGPNSPLHF
NA,TRBJ2-1,TRBV5-1,NA,TGCGCCAGCAGCTCATCGTCTTCCGGATCCTACAATGAGCAGTTCTTC,CASSSSSSGSYNEQFF
NA,TRBJ2-3,TRBV7-8,TRBD2,TGTGCCAGCAGCCCCCTGGGGGCTAGCGGGGACACAGATACGCAGTATTTT,CASSPLGASGDTDTQYF
once,TRBJ2-6,TRBV19,NA,TGTGCCAGTAGTTTAAGGGGGGTCAACTCTGGGGCCAACGTCCTGACTTTC,CASSLRGVNSGANVLTF
NA,TRBJ2-7,TRBV4-1,NA,TGCGCCAGCAGCTCCAATTACGAGCAGTACTTC,CASSSNYEQYF
NA,TRBJ2-7,TRBV7-2,NA,TGTGCCAGCAGCTTAGAGCACATCGTGGTCTCCTACGAGCAGTACTTC,CASSLEHIVVSYEQYF
once,TRBJ2-3,TRBV29-1,NA,TGCAGCGTTCTTGGGGGGGGCATCACTTATACGCAGTATTTT,CSVLGGGITYTQYF
few,TRBJ2-3,TRBV7-2,TRBD2,TGTGCCAGCAGCCGGTCCCCTAGCGGGGGGGGCACAGATACGCAGTATTTT,CASSRSPSGGGTDTQYF
NA,TRBJ2-3,TRBV4-1,TRBD2,TGCGCCAGCAGCTTTACCCTATTAGCGGGAGGAGGGAGAGATACGCAGTATTTT,CASSFTLLAGGGRDTQYF
few,TRBJ2-7,TRBV27,TRBD2,TGTGCCAGCAGTCCAGGACTAGCCTACGAGCAGTACTTC,CASSPGLAYEQYF
NA,TRBJ2-1,TRBV7-2,TRBD1,TGTGCCAGCAGCTTCGCACAGGGGGCGCAAGCCAATGAGCAGTTCTTC,CASSFAQGAQANEQFF
NA,TRBJ1-5,TRBV18,NA,TGTGCCAGCTCACCAGGGGGCAATCAGCCCCAGCATTTT,CASSPGGNQPQHF
NA,TRBJ1-1,TRBV4-3,NA,TGCGCCAGCAGCCAAGACCCCCTTAGTGATTACACTGAAGCTTTCTTT,CASSQDPLSDYTEAFF
NA,TRBJ2-5,TRBV2,NA,TGTGCCAGCAGTGATAACAGGGTCGAGACCCAGTACTTC,CASSDNRVETQYF
few,TRBJ1-5,TRBV10-3,NA,TGTGCCATCAGTGAGTCGACCGGGCAGCTCGATCAGCCCCAGCATTTT,CAISESTGQLDQPQHF
once,TRBJ2-3,TRBV12-5,NA,TGTGCTAGTGGTTTGGTGTCCGATGGGCGAGTTCACACAGATACGCAGTATTTT,CASGLVSDGRVHTDTQYF
NA,TRBJ2-7,TRBV5-4,TRBD2,TGTGCCAGCAGCTTGCTAGCGGACCCCTACGAGCAGTACTTC,CASSLLADPYEQYF
NA,TRBJ1-5,TRBV19,TRBD1,TGTGCCAGTAGTCCGTCGTATGGGACAGGTAATCAGCCCCAGCATTTT,CASSPSYGTGNQPQHF
NA,TRBJ2-5,TRBV2,NA,TGTGCCAGCAGACCAAGGGAGACCCAGTACTTC,CASRPRETQYF
NA,TRBJ1-4,TRBV4-2,TRBD1,TGTGCCAGCAGCCAGGGGACAGGGAGGGAAAAACTGTTTTTT,CASSQGTGREKLFF